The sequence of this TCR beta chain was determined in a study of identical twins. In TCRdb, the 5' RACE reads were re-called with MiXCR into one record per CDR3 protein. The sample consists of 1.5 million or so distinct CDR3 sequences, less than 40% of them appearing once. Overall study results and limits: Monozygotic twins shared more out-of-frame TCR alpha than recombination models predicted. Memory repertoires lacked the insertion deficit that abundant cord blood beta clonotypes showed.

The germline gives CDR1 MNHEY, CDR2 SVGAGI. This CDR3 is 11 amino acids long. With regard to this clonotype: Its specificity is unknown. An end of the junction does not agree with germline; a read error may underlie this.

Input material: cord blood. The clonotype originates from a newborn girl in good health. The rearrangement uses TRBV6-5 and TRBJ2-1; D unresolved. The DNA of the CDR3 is TGTGCCAGCACTCACAACAATGTGCAGTTCTTC. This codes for CASTHNNVQFF.